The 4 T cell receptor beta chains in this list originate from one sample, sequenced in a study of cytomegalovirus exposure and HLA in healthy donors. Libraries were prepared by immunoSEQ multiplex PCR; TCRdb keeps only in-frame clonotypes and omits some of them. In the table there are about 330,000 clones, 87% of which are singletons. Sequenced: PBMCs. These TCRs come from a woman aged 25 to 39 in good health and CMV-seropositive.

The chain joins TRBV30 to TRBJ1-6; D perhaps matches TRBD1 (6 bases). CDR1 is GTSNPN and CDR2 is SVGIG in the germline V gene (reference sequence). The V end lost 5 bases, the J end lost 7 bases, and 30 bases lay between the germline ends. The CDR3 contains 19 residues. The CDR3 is CAWGLLRGNTRTGNSPLHF. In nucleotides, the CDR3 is TGTGCCTGGGGACTTCTCAGGGGAAATACTAGGACGGGGAATTCACCCCTCCACTTT.

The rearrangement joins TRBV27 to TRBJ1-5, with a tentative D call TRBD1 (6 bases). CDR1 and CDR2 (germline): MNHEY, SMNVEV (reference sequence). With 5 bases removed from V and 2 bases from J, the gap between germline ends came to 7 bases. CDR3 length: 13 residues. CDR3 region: CASSAGGNQPQHF. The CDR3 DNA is TGTGCCAGCAGTGCAGGGGGCAATCAGCCCCAGCATTTT.

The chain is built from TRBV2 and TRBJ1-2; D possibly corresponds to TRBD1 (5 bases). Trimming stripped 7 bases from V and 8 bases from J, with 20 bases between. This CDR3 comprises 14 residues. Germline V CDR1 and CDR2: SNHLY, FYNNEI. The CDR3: CASIRVRGQGGYTF. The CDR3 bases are TGTGCCAGCATCCGGGTCCGGGGCCAAGGGGGCTACACCTTC.

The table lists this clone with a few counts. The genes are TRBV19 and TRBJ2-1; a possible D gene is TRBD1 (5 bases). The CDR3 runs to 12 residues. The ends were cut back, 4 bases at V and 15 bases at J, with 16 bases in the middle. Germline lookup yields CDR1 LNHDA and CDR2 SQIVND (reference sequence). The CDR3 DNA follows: TGTGCCAGTAGTAACGGGTGGGGCTGGCGGTTCTTC. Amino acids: CASSNGWGWRFF. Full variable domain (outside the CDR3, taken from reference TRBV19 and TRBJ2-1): DGGITQSPKYLFRKEGQNVTLSCEQNLNHDAMYWYRQDPGQGLRLIYYSQIVNDFQKGDIAEGYSVSREKKESFPLTVTSAQKNPTAFYLCASSNGWGWRFFGPGTRLTVL.